This T cell receptor beta chain was identified in a study of cytomegalovirus exposure and HLA in healthy donors. Findings and limits, study-wide: Researchers catalogued approximately 170 TCR beta chains as cytomegalovirus-associated. Another analysis was done later, and it associated fewer than 20,000 TCR beta sequences with HLA alleles at 0.05 false discovery rate.

The CDR3 runs 14 residues. Germline-derived CDR1 and CDR2 are MNHEY and SMNVEV (reference sequence). V shed 4 bases and J 4 bases; nucleotides not matched to a gene: 2. PCR was performed using 60 Vbeta and 13 Jbeta primers. TCRdb's table, derived via immunoSEQ multiplex PCR, lists solely in-frame clones and lacks some. Seen here are some 120,000 clones, over 8.5% observed once, and the top ten hold around 6.1%. Concerning this clone itself: Its matching antigen is unknown.

This clonotype originated in a woman between 40 and 55 years old in good health and CMV-seropositive. V gene TRBV27 combines with J gene TRBJ2-7; 12 bases are a match to TRBD1. The specimen sequenced was PBMCs. As DNA, the CDR3 is TGTGCCAGCAGTTCGGGACAGGGGGCTTACGAGCAGTACTTC. Its protein product is CASSSGQGAYEQYF.